The sample holds many counts of the clone carrying this TCR beta chain. After removal of 5 bases from V and 2 bases from J, the junction contained 6 bases not matched to a gene. Looked up from germline, CDR1 is SGHTA and CDR2 is FQGNSA. This CDR3 region has 15 residues. The entry originates in a study of neurological immune-mediated disorders. As for the cDNA, it was generated by 5'RACE with 10-nucleotide random UMIs. One entry per CDR3 protein results from TCRdb running MiXCR on the 5' RACE reads. The sample lists tens of thousands of distinct CDR3 sequences, roughly 15% occurring once. The source is a woman aged 40 to 55 in good health. Source material: PBMCs. V is TRBV7-2 and J is TRBJ2-3; 8 nucleotides align to TRBD2. The CDR3 loop reads CASSPGGLPTDTQYF. CDR3 DNA: TGTGCCAGCAGCCCGGGGGGGCTACCCACAGATACGCAGTATTTT.